Following are 24 T cell receptor beta chains from one sample sequenced in a study of sequential checkpoint blockade in melanoma. Treatment denoted: randomized to nivolumab then ipilimumab (arm A) or the reverse (arm B). Sequencing used immunoSEQ multiplex PCR; TCRdb keeps in-frame clones, though not all of them. This sample has about 6,400 clones, with approximately 21% found just once. This specimen consisted of tumor tissue (inferred from file names), obtained from a patient given nivolumab and ipilimumab in sequence. Source of these receptors: a human donor with melanoma.

This clone was seen more than once but under ten times. The chain employs TRBV12-5 and TRBJ2-7, with D perhaps TRBD1 (6 bases). Between the trimmed V and J ends, which lost 0 bases and 2 bases, there was a span of 20 bases. This CDR3 has 18 residues. Germline V gene lookup returns CDR1 LGHNT and CDR2 FRNRAP. CDR3 protein: CASGLVDTKGGVAYEQYF. CDR3 sequence (DNA): TGTGCTAGTGGTTTGGTAGATACAAAAGGGGGAGTTGCCTACGAGCAGTACTTC.

This clone appeared a few times. The CDR3 DNA follows: TGTGCCAGCAGTTACTGGTGGAGGAGAATAGGAACCTACGAGCAGTACTTC. Amino acid sequence: CASSYWWRRIGTYEQYF. The rearrangement links TRBV6-8 to TRBJ2-7; D might be TRBD2 (5 bases). V shed 1 base and J shed 2 bases, with 18 bases lying between them. CDR1 is MNHGY and CDR2 is SAAAGT in the germline V gene. The length of the CDR3 is 17 residues.

This clone was picked up many times. A read error may account for a junction end that differs from germline. The J gene is TRBJ1-5, the V gene TRBV7-7; D gene uncertain. The CDR3 loop spans 15 amino acids. Germline CDR1 and CDR2: SSHAT and FNYEAQ (reference sequence). DNA of the CDR3: TGTGCCAGAAGCTTGAGGGAATATAGCAATCAGCCCCAGCATTTT. It encodes CARSLREYSNQPQHF.

This clone has more than one count but fewer than ten. CDR3 in amino acids: CATATGLGNTIYF. Here the CDR3 DNA reads TGTGCCACCGCAACCGGATTGGGAAACACCATATATTTT. The rearrangement uses TRBV12-5 and TRBJ1-3; D unclear. Per the germline V gene, CDR1 is LGHNT and CDR2 is FRNRAP. This CDR3 comprises 13 residues.

This chain connects TRBV11-3 to TRBJ1-4; TRBD1 might be the D (6 bases). The V gene's germline CDR1 is SGHNT and CDR2 YENEEA. Trimming removed 3 bases from V and 7 bases from J, with 24 bases in between. The CDR3 length is 18 residues. CDR3 DNA: TGTGCCAGCAGCTTGGGGGCTGGTGAGGACTACTACGGTGAAAAACTGTTTTTT. Translated, it gives CASSLGAGEDYYGEKLFF.

The chain couples TRBV5-1 to TRBJ1-4; TRBD1 might be the D (5 bases). Germline V lookup: CDR1 SGHRS, CDR2 YFSETQ. V lost 4 bases and J 0 bases, leaving 10 bases between the germline ends. CDR3 length: 15 residues. The CDR3 reads CASSRTPSTNEKLFF. The CDR3 DNA reads TGCGCCAGCAGCCGGACACCTTCAACTAATGAAAAACTGTTTTTT.

The rearrangement uses TRBV30 and TRBJ1-2; tentative D call: TRBD1 (6 bases). Trimming removed 5 bases at V and 7 bases at J, with 14 bases between. The CDR3 covers 12 residues. Germline V gene sequence: CDR1 GTSNPN, CDR2 SVGIG (reference sequence). For the CDR3, the DNA is TGTGCCTGGGCTCTCACAGGGTTTGGCTACACCTTC. Its translation: CAWALTGFGYTF.

This chain connects TRBV11-3 to TRBJ2-2, with 9 bases identical to TRBD1. With 6 bases clipped from V and 1 base from J, the junction kept 3 bases outside the gene matches. This CDR3 comprises 15 residues. CDR1 and CDR2 (germline): SGHNT, YENEEA. CDR3 amino acids: CASRSGQGNTGELFF. The DNA of the CDR3 is TGTGCCAGCAGGTCGGGACAGGGGAACACCGGGGAGCTGTTTTTT.

This clone was observed a handful of times. The chain employs TRBV6-8 and TRBJ2-3, with TRBD2 matching over 9 bases. The CDR3 has 16 amino acids. V lost 6 bases to trimming and J lost 0 bases; unmatched junction nucleotides: 7. The V gene's germline CDR1 is MNHGY and CDR2 SAAAGT. CDR3 nucleotides: TGTGCCAGCAGCCTTATAGCGGGGGTTAGCACAGATACGCAGTATTTT. Its protein product is CASSLIAGVSTDTQYF.

This rearrangement joins TRBV6-8 to TRBJ1-2, with D possibly being TRBD1 (6 bases). Looked up from germline, CDR1 is MNHGY and CDR2 is SAAAGT. The germline V and J ends were trimmed by 3 bases and 8 bases, with 10 bases remaining between them. This CDR3 is 12 amino acids long. CDR3 sequence (DNA): TGTGCCAGCAGTTATGGGACAACCGGCTACACCTTC. Translation gives CASSYGTTGYTF.

The chain recombines TRBV18 with TRBJ2-7; TRBD2 matches at 7 bases. Germline V gene sequence: CDR1 KGHSH, CDR2 LQKENI. The CDR3 consists of 15 residues. V shed 2 bases, J shed 1 base, and the junction held 5 bases outside the gene matches. In DNA, the CDR3 is TGTGCCAGCTCACCAGAGGTCGGGGGGTCCTACGAGCAGTACTTC. Protein product: CASSPEVGGSYEQYF.

This clone is large. The rearrangement uses TRBV29-1 and TRBJ2-1, with D perhaps matching TRBD1 or TRBD2 (5 bases each). Between the trimmed V and J ends, which lost 6 bases and 8 bases, there was a span of 14 bases. This CDR3 contains 12 residues. CDR1 is SQVTM, CDR2 ANQGSEA, per germline. The CDR3 loop is CSVKAQGDEQFF. For the CDR3, the DNA is TGCAGCGTCAAAGCCCAGGGAGATGAGCAGTTCTTC.

The J gene is TRBJ1-2, the V gene TRBV25-1, with a weak D call TRBD1 (6 bases). The CDR3 totals 16 residues. Per the germline V gene, CDR1 is MGHDK and CDR2 is SYGVNS. Trimming cost V 3 bases and J 5 bases, with 19 bases left between them. This CDR3 reads CASSDSRAGGGYGYTF. The CDR3 DNA reads as TGTGCCAGCAGTGATTCTAGGGCAGGAGGGGGGTATGGCTACACCTTC.

This clone appeared a few times. The rearrangement links TRBV12-5 to TRBJ1-2, with D unresolved. The CDR3 spans 15 residues. Per the germline V gene, CDR1 is LGHNT and CDR2 is FRNRAP. In nucleotides, the CDR3 is TGTGCCAGCAAGGTTTACGGGGAGGAGGACTATGGCTACACCTTC. Translation gives CASKVYGEEDYGYTF.

The chain has TRBV19 and TRBJ2-3; TRBD2 matches 8 bases. Germline values: CDR1 LNHDA, CDR2 SQIVND (reference sequence). The CDR3 contains 13 residues. V lost 9 bases and J lost 6; bases outside the gene matches: 8. The DNA of the CDR3 is TGTGCCAGCGCCGGCGGGGGGTCTGATACGCAGTATTTT. It encodes CASAGGGSDTQYF.

The rearrangement joins TRBV11-3 to TRBJ1-1, with D unresolved. CDR3 length: 14 residues. From germline, CDR1 is SGHNT and CDR2 YENEEA. Trimming removed 2 bases from V and 1 base from J, with 8 bases in between. DNA for the CDR3: TGTGCCAGCAGCTTACAGTTGGCGAACACTGAAGCTTTCTTT. Translation gives CASSLQLANTEAFF.

This clone was observed at least ten times. This chain connects TRBV6-8 to TRBJ2-3, with D possibly being TRBD1 or TRBD2 (6 bases each). Looked up from germline, CDR1 is MNHGY and CDR2 is SAAAGT. Trimming removed 2 bases at V and 6 bases at J, with 12 bases between. There are 14 residues in the CDR3. The CDR3 loop is CASSYRGAGDTQYF. The DNA for the CDR3 is TGTGCCAGCAGTTACAGGGGGGCCGGGGATACGCAGTATTTT.

This clone was observed a single time. This rearrangement joins TRBV18 to TRBJ2-5; the match to TRBD1 covers 7 bases. The CDR3 runs to 15 residues. The ends lost 3 bases at V and 4 bases at J; junction bases unmatched: 8. Germline V lookup: CDR1 KGHSH, CDR2 LQKENI. The CDR3 nucleotides read TGTGCCAGCTCACCGCCAGGACAGGCTGGAGAGACCCAGTACTTC. It is translated as CASSPPGQAGETQYF.

This chain uses TRBV11-3 with TRBJ2-1; TRBD2 matches at 12 bases. The CDR3 length is 14 residues. Germline lookup yields CDR1 SGHNT and CDR2 YENEEA. J gave up 7 bases and V 7 bases, and 5 bases lay outside the gene matches. This CDR3 reads CASIPGTSGNEQFF. The CDR3 DNA reads as TGTGCCAGCATCCCCGGGACTAGCGGGAATGAGCAGTTCTTC.

The chain joins TRBV6-8 to TRBJ1-1, with D possibly TRBD1 on 5 matching bases. The CDR3 length is 15 residues. V lost 10 bases and J 4 bases, leaving 22 bases between the germline ends. Germline lookup yields CDR1 MNHGY and CDR2 SAAAGT. The CDR3 DNA follows: TGTGCCACGATCGTGGGGCAGGGACGGGGCACTGAAGCTTTCTTT. This translates into CATIVGQGRGTEAFF.

This clone was observed a few times. The chain has TRBV9 and TRBJ2-7, with 11 bases aligning to TRBD1. With V trimmed by 4 bases and J by 5 bases, 5 bases remained unmatched. Germline CDR1 SGDLS, CDR2 YYNGEE. The CDR3 has 14 amino acids. The CDR3 region has the DNA TGTGCCAGCAGCACCGGACAGGGGGCCCACGAGCAGTACTTC. Protein sequence: CASSTGQGAHEQYF. Variable domain in full (rest from reference TRBV9 and TRBJ2-7): DSGVTQTPKHLITATGQRVTLRCSPRSGDLSVYWYQQSLDQGLQFLIQYYNGEERAKGNILERFSAQQFPDLHSELNLSSLELGDSALYFCASSTGQGAHEQYFGPGTRLTVT.

The chain is built from TRBV30 and TRBJ2-3; 8 bases match TRBD2. V dropped 2 bases and J dropped 8; count of bases not matched to a gene: 6. Per germline, CDR1 GTSNPN and CDR2 SVGIG (reference sequence). The CDR3 totals 13 residues. CDR3 in amino acids: CAWSRAGVSTQYF. DNA of the CDR3: TGTGCCTGGAGTCGAGCGGGGGTATCTACGCAGTATTTT.

The chain has TRBV12-5 and TRBJ1-2; unclear D gene. The germline gives CDR1 LGHNT, CDR2 FRNRAP. The CDR3 runs to 11 residues. DNA of the CDR3: TGTGCCAGCACGGGAAACTATGGCTACACCTTC. Its translation is CASTGNYGYTF.

This clone was recorded many times. J is TRBJ2-3 and V is TRBV12-5; 8 positions agree with TRBD2. The length of the CDR3 is 13 residues. Germline V gene data show CDR1 as LGHNT and CDR2 as FRNRAP. This CDR3 is CASKSGGGDTQYF. In DNA form, the CDR3 reads TGTGCCAGCAAATCGGGGGGGGGAGATACGCAGTATTTT.